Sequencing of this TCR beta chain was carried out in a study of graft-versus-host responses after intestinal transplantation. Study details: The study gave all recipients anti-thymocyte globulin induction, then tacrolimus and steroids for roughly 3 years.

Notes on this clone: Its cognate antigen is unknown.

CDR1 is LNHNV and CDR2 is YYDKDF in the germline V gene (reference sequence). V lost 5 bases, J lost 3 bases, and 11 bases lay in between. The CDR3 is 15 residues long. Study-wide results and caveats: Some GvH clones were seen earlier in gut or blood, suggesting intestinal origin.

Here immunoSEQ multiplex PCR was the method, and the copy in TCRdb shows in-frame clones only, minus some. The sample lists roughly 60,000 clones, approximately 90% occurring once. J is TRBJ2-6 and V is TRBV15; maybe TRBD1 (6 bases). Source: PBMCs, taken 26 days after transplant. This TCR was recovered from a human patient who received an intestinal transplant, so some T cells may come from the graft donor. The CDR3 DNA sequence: TGTGCCACCAGCGAGGGGGTGGTTGGGGCCAACGTCCTGACTTTC. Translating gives CATSEGVVGANVLTF.